The TCR beta chain described here comes from a study of blood T cell repertoires in COVID-19. This clone has only one observation. Other DNA sequences within the sample encode an identical CDR3. Sequencing used immunoSEQ multiplex PCR; TCRdb keeps in-frame clones, though not all of them. Among 55,000 to 80,000 clones, roughly 82% were seen once, and the ten largest hold roughly 5%. Germline CDR1 is SNHLY and CDR2 is FYNNEI. The CDR3 is 12 amino acids. Trimming removed 2 bases at V and 4 bases at J, with 6 bases between. The rearrangement links TRBV2 to TRBJ2-7; D might be TRBD1 (5 bases). The receptor was derived from a human donor in a cohort sampled during active COVID-19. Sequenced: peripheral blood. For the CDR3, the DNA is TGTGCCAGCAGTGAACAGGGATACGAGCAGTACTTC. Translated: CASSEQGYEQYF.